This T cell receptor (beta chain) comes out of a study of cytotoxic CD8 clonotypes in ibrutinib-treated CLL. The V gene's germline CDR1 is MNHEY and CDR2 SVGAGI. The CDR3 consists of 15 residues. The V and J ends lost 0 bases and 4 bases, in that order; junction bases with no gene match: 5. The assay was immunoSEQ multiplex PCR, and TCRdb's table has in-frame clones only and misses some. Here the sample spans more than 85,000 clones, approximately 80% being singletons. The source was PBMCs, collected after 24 months of ibrutinib treatment. This clonotype was sampled from a human donor with chronic lymphocytic leukemia. V and J are TRBV6-5 and TRBJ1-2; TRBD1 agrees at 7 bases. This chain's CDR3 is CASSYSQGGSYGYTF. As DNA, the CDR3 is TGTGCCAGCAGTTACTCGCAGGGGGGAAGCTATGGCTACACCTTC.